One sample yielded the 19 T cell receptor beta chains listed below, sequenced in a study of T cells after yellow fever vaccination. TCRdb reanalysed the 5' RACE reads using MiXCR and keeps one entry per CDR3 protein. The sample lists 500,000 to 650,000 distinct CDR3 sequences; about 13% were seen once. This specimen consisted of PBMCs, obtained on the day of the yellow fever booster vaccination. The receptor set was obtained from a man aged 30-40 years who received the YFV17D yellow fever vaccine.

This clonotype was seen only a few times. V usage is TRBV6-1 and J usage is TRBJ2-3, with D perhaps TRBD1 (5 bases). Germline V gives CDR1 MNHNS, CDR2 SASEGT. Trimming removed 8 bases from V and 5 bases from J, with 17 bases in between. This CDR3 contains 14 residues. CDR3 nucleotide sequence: TGTGCCAGCGGAATTCGGCGCCAGGGAGATACGCAGTATTTT. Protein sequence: CASGIRRQGDTQYF.

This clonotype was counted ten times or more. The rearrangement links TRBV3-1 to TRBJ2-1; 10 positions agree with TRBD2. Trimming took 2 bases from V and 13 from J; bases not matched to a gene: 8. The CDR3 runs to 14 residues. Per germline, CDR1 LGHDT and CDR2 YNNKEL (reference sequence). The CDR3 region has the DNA TGTGCCAGCAGCCAAAGGGACAGCGGGAGGGATCAGTTCTTC. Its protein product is CASSQRDSGRDQFF.

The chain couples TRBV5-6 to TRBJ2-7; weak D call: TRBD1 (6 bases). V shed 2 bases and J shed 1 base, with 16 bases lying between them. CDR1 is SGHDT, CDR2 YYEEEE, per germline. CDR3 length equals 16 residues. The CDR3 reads CASSLGDRLGSYEQYF. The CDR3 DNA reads TGTGCCAGCAGCTTAGGTGACAGGCTAGGGTCCTACGAGCAGTACTTC.

The CDR3 here is CAWSPPAGYTF. In DNA, the CDR3 is TGTGCCTGGAGTCCCCCAGCAGGCTACACCTTC. The chain has TRBV30 and TRBJ1-2; D not certain. Germline lookup yields CDR1 GTSNPN and CDR2 SVGIG (reference sequence). The CDR3 covers 11 residues. V shed 2 bases and J shed 8 bases, with 9 bases lying between them.

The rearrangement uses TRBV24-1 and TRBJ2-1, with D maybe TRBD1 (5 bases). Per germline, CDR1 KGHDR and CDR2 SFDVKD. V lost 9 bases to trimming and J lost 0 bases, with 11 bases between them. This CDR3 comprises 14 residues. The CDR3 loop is CATQGVNSYNEQFF. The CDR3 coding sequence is TGTGCCACCCAAGGGGTAAACTCCTACAATGAGCAGTTCTTC.

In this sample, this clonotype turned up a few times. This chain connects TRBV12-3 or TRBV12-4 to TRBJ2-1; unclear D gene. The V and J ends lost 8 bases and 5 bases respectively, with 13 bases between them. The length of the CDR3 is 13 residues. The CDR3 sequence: CASYRAGDNEQFF. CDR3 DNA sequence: TGTGCCAGCTACCGGGCAGGAGACAATGAGCAGTTCTTC.

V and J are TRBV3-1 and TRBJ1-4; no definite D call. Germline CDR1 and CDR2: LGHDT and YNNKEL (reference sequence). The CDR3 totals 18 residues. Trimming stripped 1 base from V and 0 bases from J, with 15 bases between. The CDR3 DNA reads TGTGCCAGCAGCCAAGCCTCCCGGACGGTATCAACTAATGAAAAACTGTTTTTT. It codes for CASSQASRTVSTNEKLFF.

The CDR3 loop is CASSPPSGVGDKNIQYF. CDR3 in DNA: TGTGCCAGCTCACCACCGTCCGGAGTTGGGGACAAAAACATTCAGTACTTC. V is TRBV18 and J is TRBJ2-4; no definite D call. The CDR3 contains 17 residues. CDR1 and CDR2 from the germline V gene are KGHSH and LQKENI. The V end was cut by 0 bases, the J end by 3 bases, with 15 bases between.

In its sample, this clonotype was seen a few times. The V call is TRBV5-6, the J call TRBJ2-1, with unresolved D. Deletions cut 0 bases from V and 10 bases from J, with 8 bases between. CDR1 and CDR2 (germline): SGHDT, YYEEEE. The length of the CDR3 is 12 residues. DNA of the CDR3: TGTGCCAGCAGCTTGGGGCCGAGGGAGCAGTTCTTC. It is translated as CASSLGPREQFF. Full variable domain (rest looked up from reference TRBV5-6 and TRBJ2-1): DAGVTQSPTHLIKTRGQQVTLRCSPKSGHDTVSWYQQALGQGPQFIFQYYEEEERQRGNFPDRFSGHQFPNYSSELNVNALLLGDSALYLCASSLGPREQFFGPGTRLTVL.

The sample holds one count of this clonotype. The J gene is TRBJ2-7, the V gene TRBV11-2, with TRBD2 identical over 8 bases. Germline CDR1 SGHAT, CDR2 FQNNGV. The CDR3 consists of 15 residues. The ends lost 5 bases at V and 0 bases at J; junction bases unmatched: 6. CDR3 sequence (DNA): TGTGCCAGCAGCCACTGGAGCGGGGGCTCCTACGAGCAGTACTTC. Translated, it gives CASSHWSGGSYEQYF.

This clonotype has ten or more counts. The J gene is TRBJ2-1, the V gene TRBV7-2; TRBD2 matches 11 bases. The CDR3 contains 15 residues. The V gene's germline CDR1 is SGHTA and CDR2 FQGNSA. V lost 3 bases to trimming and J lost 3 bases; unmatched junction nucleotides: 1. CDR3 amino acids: CASSFGTSGYNEQFF. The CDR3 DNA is TGTGCCAGCAGCTTCGGGACTAGCGGCTACAATGAGCAGTTCTTC.

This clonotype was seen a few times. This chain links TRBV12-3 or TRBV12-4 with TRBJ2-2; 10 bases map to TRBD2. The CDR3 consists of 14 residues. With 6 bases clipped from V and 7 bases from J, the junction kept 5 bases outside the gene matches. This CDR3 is CASRFSGRNGELFF. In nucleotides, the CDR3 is TGTGCCAGCAGATTTAGCGGGAGGAACGGGGAGCTGTTTTTT.

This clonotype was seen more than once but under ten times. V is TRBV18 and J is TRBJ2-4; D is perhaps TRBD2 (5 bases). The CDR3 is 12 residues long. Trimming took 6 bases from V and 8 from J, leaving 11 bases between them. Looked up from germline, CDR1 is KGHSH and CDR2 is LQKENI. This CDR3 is CASSGVRDIQYF. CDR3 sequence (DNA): TGTGCCAGCTCCGGGGTTCGGGACATTCAGTACTTC.

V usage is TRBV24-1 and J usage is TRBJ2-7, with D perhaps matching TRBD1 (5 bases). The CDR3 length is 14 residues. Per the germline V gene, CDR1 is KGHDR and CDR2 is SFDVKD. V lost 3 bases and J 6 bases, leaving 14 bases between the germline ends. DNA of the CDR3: TGTGCCACCAGTGATACTACAGGTATTGCCGAGCAGTACTTC. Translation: CATSDTTGIAEQYF.

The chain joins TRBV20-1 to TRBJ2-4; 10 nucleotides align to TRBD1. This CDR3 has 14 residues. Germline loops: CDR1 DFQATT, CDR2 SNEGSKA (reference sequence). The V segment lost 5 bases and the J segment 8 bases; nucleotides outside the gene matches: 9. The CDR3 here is CSAPPRTGGDIQYF. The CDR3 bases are TGCAGTGCTCCCCCCCGGACAGGGGGGGACATTCAGTACTTC.

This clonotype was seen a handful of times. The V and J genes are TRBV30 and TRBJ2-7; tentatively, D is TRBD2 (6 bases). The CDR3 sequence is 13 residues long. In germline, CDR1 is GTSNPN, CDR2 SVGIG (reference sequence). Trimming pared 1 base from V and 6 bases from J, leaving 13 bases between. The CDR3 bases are TGTGCCTGGAGTGCACACTCTAGCGCCGAGCAGTACTTC. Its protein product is CAWSAHSSAEQYF.

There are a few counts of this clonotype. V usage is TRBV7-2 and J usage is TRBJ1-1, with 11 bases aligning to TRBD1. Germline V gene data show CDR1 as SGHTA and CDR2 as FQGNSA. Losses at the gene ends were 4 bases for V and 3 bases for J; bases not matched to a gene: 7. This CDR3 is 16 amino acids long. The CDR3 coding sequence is TGTGCCAGCAGCTCCGGGACAGGGGGATTTGACACTGAAGCTTTCTTT. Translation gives CASSSGTGGFDTEAFF.

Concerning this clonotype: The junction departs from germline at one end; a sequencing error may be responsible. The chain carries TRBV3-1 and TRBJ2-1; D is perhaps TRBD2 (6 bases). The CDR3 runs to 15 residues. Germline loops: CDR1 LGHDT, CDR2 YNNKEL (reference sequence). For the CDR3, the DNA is TGTACCAGCTGTTTCCCCGGTAAAGGAGGGAATGAGCAGTTCTTC. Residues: CTSCFPGKGGNEQFF.

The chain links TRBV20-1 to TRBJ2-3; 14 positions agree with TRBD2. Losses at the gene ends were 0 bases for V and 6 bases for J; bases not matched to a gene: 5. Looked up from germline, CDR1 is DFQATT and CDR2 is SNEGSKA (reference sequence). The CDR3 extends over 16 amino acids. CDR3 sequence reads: CSARDWTSGRSDTQYF. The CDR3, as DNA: TGCAGTGCTAGAGACTGGACTAGCGGGAGGTCGGATACGCAGTATTTT.